The entry below describes one TCR beta chain. One end of the junction does not line up with germline, which may come from a read error. Three rounds of nested PCR, following a modified ARM-PCR protocol, produced the TCRbeta library. MiXCR, applied by TCRdb to the multiplex PCR reads, yields one record per CDR3 protein. The table has about 76,000 distinct CDR3 sequences, approximately 71% seen once. RNA was extracted from bulk tissue without any cell sorting. The entry originates in a study of tumor and adjacent non-tumor tissue in lung cancer. This clonotype was sampled from a woman in her 70s with non-small cell lung cancer. Sequencing was performed on lung tumor tissue.

CDR3 region: CASSLSDRDGEQCF. The CDR3 DNA sequence: TGTGCCAGCAGTCTCTCGGACAGGGATGGCGAGCAGTGCTTC. The chain is built from TRBV11-1 and TRBJ2-7, with 8 positions matching TRBD1. This CDR3 has 14 amino acids. The germline V gene has CDR1 SGHAT and CDR2 FQDESV (reference sequence).